Listed here is a single T cell receptor beta chain. Its antigen is not known. These data belong to a study of a mutant IDH1 vaccine in newly diagnosed glioma. As for the study in general: Earlier care involved radiotherapy, temozolomide, or both, and the majority received both.

The germline gives CDR1 MNHNY, CDR2 SVGAGI (reference sequence). The CDR3 is 16 amino acids. With V trimmed by 6 bases and J by 4 bases, 10 bases remained unmatched. Clones were sequenced by immunoSEQ multiplex PCR, and TCRdb holds only the in-frame ones, with some missing. Here the sample spans 52,000 or so clones, roughly 82% being singletons. Time point specified: week 5, during vaccination. Topical imiquimod accompanied each vaccine dose, which consisted of 300 ug of mutant IDH1 20-mer peptide. The chain uses TRBV6-6 and TRBJ2-2, with TRBD1 matching 8 bases. The TCR sequence derives from a woman under 30 with glioma. Some clones in this sample may be carry-over from other donors' samples. The sequences come from PBMCs, collected from a glioma patient whose treatment included an IDH1 peptide vaccine. CDR3 bases: TGTGCCAGCAGCATAGGACAGGGCCGTGGCACCGGGGAGCTGTTTTTT. This sequence encodes CASSIGQGRGTGELFF.